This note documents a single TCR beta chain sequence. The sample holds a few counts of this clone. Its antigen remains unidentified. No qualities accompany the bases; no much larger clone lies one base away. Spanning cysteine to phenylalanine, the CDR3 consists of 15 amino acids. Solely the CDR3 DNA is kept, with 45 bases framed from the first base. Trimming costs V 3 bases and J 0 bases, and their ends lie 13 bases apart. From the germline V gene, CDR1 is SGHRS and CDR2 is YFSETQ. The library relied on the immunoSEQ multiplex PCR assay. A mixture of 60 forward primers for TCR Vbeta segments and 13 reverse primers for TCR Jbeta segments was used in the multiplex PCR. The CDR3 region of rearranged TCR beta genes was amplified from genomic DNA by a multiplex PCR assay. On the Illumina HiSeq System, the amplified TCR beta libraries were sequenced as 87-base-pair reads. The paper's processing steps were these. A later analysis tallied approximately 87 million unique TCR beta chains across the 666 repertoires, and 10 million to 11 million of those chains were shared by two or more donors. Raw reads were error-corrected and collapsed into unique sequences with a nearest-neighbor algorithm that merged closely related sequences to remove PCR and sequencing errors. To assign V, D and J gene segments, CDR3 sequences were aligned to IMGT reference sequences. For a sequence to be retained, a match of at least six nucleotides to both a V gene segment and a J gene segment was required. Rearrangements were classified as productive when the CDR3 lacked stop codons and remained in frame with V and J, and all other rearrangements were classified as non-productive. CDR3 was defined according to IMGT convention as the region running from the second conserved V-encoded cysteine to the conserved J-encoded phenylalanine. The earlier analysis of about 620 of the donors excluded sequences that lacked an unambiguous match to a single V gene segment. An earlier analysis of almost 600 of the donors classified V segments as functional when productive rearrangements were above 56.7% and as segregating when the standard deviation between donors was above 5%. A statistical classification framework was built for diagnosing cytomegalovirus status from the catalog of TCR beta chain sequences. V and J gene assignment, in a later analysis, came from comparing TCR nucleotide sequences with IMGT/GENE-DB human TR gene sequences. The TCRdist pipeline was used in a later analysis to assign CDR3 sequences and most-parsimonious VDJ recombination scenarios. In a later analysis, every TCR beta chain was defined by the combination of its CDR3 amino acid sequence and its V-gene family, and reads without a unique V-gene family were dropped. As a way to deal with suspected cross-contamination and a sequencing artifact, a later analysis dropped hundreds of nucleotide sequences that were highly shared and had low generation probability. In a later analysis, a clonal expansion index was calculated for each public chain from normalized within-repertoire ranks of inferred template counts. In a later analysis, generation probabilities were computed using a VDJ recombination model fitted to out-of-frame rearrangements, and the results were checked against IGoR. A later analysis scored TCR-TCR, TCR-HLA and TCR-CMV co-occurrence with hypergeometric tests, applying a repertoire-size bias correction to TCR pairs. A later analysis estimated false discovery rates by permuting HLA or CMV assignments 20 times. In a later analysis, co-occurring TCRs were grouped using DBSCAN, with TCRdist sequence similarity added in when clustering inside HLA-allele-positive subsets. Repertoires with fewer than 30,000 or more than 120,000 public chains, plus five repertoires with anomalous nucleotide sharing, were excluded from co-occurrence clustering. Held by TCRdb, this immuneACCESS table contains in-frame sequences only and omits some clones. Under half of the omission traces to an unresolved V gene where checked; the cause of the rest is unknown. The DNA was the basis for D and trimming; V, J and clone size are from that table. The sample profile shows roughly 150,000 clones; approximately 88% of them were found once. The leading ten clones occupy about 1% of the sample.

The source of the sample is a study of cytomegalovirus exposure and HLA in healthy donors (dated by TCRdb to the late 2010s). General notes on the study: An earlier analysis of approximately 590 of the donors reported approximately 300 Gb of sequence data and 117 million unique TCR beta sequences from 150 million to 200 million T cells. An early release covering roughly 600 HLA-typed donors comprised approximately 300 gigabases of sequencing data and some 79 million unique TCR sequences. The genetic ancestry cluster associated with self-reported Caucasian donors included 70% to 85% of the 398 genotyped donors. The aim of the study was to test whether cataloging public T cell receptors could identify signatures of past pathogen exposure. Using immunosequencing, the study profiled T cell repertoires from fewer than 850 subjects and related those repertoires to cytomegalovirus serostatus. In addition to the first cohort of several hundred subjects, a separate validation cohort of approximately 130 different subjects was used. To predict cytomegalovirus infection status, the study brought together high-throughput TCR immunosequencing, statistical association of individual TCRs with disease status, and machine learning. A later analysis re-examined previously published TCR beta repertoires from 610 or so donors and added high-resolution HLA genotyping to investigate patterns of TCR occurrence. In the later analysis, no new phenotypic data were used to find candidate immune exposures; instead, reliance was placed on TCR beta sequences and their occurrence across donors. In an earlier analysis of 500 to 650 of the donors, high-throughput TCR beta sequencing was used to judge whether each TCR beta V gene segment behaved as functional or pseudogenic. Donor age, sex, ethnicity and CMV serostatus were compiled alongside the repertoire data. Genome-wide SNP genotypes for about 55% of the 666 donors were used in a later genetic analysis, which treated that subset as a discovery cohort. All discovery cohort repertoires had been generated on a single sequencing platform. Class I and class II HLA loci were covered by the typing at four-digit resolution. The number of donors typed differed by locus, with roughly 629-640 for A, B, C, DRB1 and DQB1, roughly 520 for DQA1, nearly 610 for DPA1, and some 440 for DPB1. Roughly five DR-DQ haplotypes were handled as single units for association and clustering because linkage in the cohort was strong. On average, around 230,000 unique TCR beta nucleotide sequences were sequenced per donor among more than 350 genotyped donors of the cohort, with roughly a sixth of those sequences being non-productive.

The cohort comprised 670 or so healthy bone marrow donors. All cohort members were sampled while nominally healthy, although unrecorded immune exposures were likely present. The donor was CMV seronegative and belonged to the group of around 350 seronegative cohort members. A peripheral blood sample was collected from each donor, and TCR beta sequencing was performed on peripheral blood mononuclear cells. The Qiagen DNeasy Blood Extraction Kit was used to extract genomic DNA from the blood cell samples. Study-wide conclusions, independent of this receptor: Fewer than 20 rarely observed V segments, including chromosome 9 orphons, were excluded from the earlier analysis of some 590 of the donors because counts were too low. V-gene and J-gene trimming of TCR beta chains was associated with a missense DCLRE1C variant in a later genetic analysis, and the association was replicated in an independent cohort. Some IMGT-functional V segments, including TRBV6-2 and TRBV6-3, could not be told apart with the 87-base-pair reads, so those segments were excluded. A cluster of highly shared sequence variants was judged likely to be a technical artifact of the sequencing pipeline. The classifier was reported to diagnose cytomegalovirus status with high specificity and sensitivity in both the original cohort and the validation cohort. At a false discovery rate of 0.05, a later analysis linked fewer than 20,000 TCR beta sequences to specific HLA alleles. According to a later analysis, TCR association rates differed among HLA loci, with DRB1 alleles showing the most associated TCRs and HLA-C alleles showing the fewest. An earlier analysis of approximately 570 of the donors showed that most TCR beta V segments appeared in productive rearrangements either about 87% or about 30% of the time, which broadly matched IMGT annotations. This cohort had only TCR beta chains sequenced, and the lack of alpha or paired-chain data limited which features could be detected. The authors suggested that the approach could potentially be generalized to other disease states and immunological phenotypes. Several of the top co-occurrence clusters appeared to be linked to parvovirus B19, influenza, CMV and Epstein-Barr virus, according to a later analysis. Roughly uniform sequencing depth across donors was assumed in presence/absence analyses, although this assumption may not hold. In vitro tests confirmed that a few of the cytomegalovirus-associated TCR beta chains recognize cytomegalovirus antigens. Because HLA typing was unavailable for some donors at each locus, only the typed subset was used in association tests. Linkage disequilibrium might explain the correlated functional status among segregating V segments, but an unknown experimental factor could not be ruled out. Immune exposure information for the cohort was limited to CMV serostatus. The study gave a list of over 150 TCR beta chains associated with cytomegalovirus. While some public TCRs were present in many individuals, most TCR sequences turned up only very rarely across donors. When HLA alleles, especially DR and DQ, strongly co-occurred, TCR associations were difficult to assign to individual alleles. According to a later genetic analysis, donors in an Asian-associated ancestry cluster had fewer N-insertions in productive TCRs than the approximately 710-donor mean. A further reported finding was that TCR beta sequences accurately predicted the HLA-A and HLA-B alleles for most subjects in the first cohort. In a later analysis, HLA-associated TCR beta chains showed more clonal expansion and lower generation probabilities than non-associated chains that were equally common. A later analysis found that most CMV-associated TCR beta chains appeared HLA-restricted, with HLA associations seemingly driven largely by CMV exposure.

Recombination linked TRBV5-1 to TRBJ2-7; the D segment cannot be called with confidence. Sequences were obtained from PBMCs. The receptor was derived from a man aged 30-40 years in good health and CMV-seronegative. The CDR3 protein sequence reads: CASSSAGPGSYEQYF. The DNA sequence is TGCGCCAGCAGCTCCGCCGGTCCAGGCTCCTACGAGCAGTACTTC.